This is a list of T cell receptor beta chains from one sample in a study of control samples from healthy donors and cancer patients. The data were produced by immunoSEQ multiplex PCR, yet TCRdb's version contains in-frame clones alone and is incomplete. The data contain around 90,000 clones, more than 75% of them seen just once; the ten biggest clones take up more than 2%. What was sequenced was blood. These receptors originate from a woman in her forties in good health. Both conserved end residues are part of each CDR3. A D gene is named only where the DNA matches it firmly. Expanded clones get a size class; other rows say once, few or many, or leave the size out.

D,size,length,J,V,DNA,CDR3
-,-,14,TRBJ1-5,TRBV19,TGTGCCAGTAGTATCGGACAGATCTATCAGCCCCAGCATTTT,CASSIGQIYQPQHF
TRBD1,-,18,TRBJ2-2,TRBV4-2,TGTGCCAGCAGCCAAGATCCCCGGGACAGGGGGGTTACCGGGGAGCTGTTTTTT,CASSQDPRDRGVTGELFF
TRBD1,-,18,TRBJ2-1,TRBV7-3,TGTGCCAGCAGCACCCACACCGGATGGACAGGGGATAACAATGAGCAGTTCTTC,CASSTHTGWTGDNNEQFF
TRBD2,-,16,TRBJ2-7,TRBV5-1,TGCGCCAGCAGCTCGGGGACTAGCGGGGGGATCTACGAGCAGTACTTC,CASSSGTSGGIYEQYF
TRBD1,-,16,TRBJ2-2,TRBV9,TGTGCCAGCAAGGGGACAGGGGACAAGAACACCGGGGAGCTGTTTTTT,CASKGTGDKNTGELFF
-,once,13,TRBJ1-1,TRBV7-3,TGTGCCAGCAGCCGGACAGCAAACACTGAAGCTTTCTTT,CASSRTANTEAFF
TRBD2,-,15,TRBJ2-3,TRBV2,TGTGCCAGCAGTCCAACTAGCGGGGGGGCGAATACGCAGTATTTT,CASSPTSGGANTQYF
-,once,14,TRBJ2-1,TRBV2,TGTGCCAGCAGTTCAACAGGGAGGACTAGTGAGCAGTTCTTC,CASSSTGRTSEQFF
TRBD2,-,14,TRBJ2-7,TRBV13,TGTGCCAGCAGTCATCTAGCGGGGGGCTACGAGCAGTACTTC,CASSHLAGGYEQYF
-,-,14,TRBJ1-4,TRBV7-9,TGTGCCAGCAGCTTAGGGACAGCAGGCGAAAAACTGTTTTTT,CASSLGTAGEKLFF
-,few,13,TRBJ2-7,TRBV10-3,TGTGCCAGCCTCCATCGCCTAGGCTACGAGCAGTACTTC,CASLHRLGYEQYF
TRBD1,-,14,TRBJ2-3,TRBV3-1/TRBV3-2,TGTGCCAGCAGCAGACAGGGGGGCACAGATACGCAGTATTTT,CASSRQGGTDTQYF
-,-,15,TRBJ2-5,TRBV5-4,TGTGCCAGCAGCGGTTCGTTGGTGGACCAAGAGACCCAGTACTTC,CASSGSLVDQETQYF
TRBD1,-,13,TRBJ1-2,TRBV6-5,TGTGCCAGCAGGAGGGACAGTAACTATGGCTACACCTTC,CASRRDSNYGYTF
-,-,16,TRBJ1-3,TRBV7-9,TGTGCCAGCAGCCCCTCGGGAAAGTACTCTGGAAACACCATATATTTT,CASSPSGKYSGNTIYF
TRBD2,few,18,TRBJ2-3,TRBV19,TGTGCCAGTAGTGCCCGACTAGCGGGGGGGCTCTACGCAGATACGCAGTATTTT,CASSARLAGGLYADTQYF
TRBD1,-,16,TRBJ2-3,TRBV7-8,TGTGCCAGCAGCTCAGAGGGGGCAGGTGACACAGATACGCAGTATTTT,CASSSEGAGDTDTQYF
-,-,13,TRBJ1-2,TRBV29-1,TGCAGCGGTGAGATCTCGTTAAGCTCCGGCTACACCTTC,CSGEISLSSGYTF
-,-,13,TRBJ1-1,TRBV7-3,TGTGCCAGCAGTCTAGAGGAGAACACTGAAGCTTTCTTT,CASSLEENTEAFF
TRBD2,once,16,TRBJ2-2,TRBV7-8,TGTGCCAGCAGCCCCGGGGCGGGGGACCTCACCGGGGAGCTGTTTTTT,CASSPGAGDLTGELFF
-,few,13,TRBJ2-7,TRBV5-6,TGTGCCAGCAGCTTGGGGGGGTTGTACGAGCAGTACTTC,CASSLGGLYEQYF
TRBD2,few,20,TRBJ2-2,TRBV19,TGTGCCAGTAGTATTACCCCGGGACTAGCGGGGGGACGGGACACCGGGGAGCTGTTTTTT,CASSITPGLAGGRDTGELFF
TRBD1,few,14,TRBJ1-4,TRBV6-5,TGTGCCAGCAGCCCGGGACAGGGTAGAGAAAAACTGTTTTTT,CASSPGQGREKLFF
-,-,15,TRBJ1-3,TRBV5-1,TGCGCCAGCGTGGACAGTCCTGACTCTGGAAACACCATATATTTT,CASVDSPDSGNTIYF
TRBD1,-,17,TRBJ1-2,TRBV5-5,TGTGCCAGCAGCCCTGGGACAGGGGGCGGAGGCAACTATGGCTACACCTTC,CASSPGTGGGGNYGYTF
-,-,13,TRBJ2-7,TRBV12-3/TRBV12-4,TGTGCCAGCAGTACTGGGCAGGCGGGGGAGCAGTACTTC,CASSTGQAGEQYF
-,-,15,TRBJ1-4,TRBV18,TGTGCCAGCTCACCGTCGGTCAGGGAGGGTGAAAAACTGTTTTTT,CASSPSVREGEKLFF
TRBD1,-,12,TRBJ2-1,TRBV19,TGTGCCAGTAGTGACAGGGGGCTGGAGCAGTTCTTC,CASSDRGLEQFF
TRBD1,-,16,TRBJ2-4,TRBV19,TGTGCCAGTAGTATAGGGACAGGGCTAGCCAAAAACATTCAGTACTTC,CASSIGTGLAKNIQYF
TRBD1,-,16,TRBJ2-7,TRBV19,TGTGCCAGTAGTCCTCAACCCGGGACAGGCACCTACGAGCAGTACTTC,CASSPQPGTGTYEQYF
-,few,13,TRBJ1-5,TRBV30,TGTGCCTGGAGTTTGGATAGCAATCAGCCCCAGCATTTT,CAWSLDSNQPQHF
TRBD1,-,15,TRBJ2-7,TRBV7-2,TGTGCCAGCAGCTTCCTCGGACAGGGGGACTACGAGCAGTACTTC,CASSFLGQGDYEQYF
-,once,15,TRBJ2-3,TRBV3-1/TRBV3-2,TGTGCCAGCAGCCTTCGGACTGGGTTCACAGATACGCAGTATTTT,CASSLRTGFTDTQYF
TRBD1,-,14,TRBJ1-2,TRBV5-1,TGCGCCAGCAGCTCAGGGGACAGGGTTGGTGGCTACACCTTC,CASSSGDRVGGYTF
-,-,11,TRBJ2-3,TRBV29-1,TGCAGCCAAGGTGAGGGTCATACGCAGTATTTT,CSQGEGHTQYF
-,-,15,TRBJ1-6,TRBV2,TGTGCCAGCAGTAAGACAGAGAACTATAATTCACCCCTCCACTTT,CASSKTENYNSPLHF
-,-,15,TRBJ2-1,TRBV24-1,TGTGCCACCAGTGATTTGCGCGGTTTCCACAATGAGCAGTTCTTC,CATSDLRGFHNEQFF
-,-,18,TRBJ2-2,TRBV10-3,TGTGCCATCAATCGAGGTGGGGGGGGCCCGTCGAACACCGGGGAGCTGTTTTTT,CAINRGGGGPSNTGELFF